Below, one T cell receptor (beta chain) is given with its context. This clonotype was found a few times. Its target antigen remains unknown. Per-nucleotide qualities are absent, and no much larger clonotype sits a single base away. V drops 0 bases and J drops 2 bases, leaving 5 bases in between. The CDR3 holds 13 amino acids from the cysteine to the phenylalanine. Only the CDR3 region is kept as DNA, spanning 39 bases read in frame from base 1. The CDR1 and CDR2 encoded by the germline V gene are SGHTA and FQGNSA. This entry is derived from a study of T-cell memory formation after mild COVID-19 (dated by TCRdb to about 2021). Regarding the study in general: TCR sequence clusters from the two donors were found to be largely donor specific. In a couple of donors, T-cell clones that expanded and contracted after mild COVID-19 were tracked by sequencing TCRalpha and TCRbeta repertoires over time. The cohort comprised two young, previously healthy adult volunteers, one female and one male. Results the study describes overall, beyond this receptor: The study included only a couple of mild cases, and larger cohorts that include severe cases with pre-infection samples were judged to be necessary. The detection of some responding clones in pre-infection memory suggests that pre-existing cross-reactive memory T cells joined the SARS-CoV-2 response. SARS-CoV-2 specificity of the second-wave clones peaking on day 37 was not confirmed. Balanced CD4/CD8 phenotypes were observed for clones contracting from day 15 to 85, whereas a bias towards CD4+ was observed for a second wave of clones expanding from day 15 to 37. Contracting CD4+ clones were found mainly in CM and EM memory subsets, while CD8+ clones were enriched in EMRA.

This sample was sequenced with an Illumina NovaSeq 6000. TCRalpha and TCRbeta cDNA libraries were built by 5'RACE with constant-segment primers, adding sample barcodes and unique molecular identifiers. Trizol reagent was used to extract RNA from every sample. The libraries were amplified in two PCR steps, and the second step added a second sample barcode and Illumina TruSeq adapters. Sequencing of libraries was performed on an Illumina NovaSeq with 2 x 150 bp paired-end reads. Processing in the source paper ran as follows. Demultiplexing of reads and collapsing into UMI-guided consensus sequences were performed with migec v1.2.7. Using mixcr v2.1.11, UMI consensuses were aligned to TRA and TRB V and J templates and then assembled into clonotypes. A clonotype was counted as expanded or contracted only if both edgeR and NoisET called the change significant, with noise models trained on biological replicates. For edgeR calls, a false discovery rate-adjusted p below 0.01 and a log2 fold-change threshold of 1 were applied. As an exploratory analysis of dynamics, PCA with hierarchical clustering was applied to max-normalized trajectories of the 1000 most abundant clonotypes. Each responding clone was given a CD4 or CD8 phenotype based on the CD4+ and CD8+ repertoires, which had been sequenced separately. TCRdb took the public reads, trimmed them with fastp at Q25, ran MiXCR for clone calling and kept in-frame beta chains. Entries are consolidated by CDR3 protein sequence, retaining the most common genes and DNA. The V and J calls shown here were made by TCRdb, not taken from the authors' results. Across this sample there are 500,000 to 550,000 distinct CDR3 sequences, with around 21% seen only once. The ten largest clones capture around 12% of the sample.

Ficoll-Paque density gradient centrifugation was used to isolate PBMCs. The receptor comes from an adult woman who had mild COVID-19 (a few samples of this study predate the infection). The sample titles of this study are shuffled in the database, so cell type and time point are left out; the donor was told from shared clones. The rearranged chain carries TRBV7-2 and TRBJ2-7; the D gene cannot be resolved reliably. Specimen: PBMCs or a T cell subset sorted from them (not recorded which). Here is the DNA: TGTGCCAGCAGCTTAGCGTTGACCTACGAGCAGTACTTC. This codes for CASSLALTYEQYF.